This TCR beta chain was sequenced for a study of CD4 T cells in relation to SARS-CoV-2 and coronaviruses. General study points: Monoreactive clones expanded significantly more to SARS-CoV-2 than crossreactive clones did.

The protocol was immunoSEQ multiplex PCR, while the TCRdb copy is restricted to in-frame clones and leaves out a portion. The data contain about 64,000 clones, less than 95% of them singletons. Turning to this clone: The antigen is undetermined.

The ends lost 6 bases at V and 4 bases at J; junction bases unmatched: 7. Germline CDR1 and CDR2: KGHSH and LQKENI. This CDR3 is built from 14 residues. The unexposed donors gave CD4+ T cells in about 2011-2019, prior to COVID-19. The sequencing input was naive CD4+ T cells from PBMCs. Regarding subset: naive CD4+ T cells isolated by negative enrichment. This rearrangement joins TRBV18 to TRBJ2-5; TRBD1 agrees at 8 bases. This TCR was sampled from a human donor in good health. The CDR3 sequence is CASSTGTGTETQYF. Here the CDR3 DNA reads TGTGCCAGCTCCACTGGGACAGGAACAGAGACCCAGTACTTC.